A selection of T cell receptor beta chains follows, all from one sample in a study of T cell responses to AZD1222 COVID-19 vaccine. The repertoire was sequenced with immunoSEQ multiplex PCR; TCRdb's copy has only in-frame clones and lacks some. The top ten clones hold 11% of a sample with fewer than 200,000 clones, just over 85% of them seen once. The sequencing here drew on peripheral blood, taken 28 days after the second AZD1222 dose. All receptors come from an adult who received the AZD1222 COVID-19 vaccine. Both conserved end residues are part of each CDR3. The D gene is left open where the match is weak. A clone size is listed for some rows: how often the clone was seen (once, few, many), or a class if it is expanded.

>.|once|TRBV6-5|12|TRBJ1-2
TGTGCCAGCGCCCGGGAGCCCCGGGGCTACACCTTC
CASAREPRGYTF
>.|.|TRBV10-3|13|TRBJ2-2
TGTGCCATCAGTGACAGGAACACCGGGGAGCTGTTTTTT
CAISDRNTGELFF
>.|.|TRBV28|13|TRBJ2-5
TGTGCCAGCACCCCTGGGGGGCAAGAGACCCAGTACTTC
CASTPGGQETQYF
>TRBD1|.|TRBV7-2|16|TRBJ1-5
TGTGCCAGCAGCTTAGGCGACAGGGTGAGCAATCAGCCCCAGCATTTT
CASSLGDRVSNQPQHF
>TRBD2|once|TRBV6-4|16|TRBJ2-1
TGTGCCAGCAGTGACTCGAGGGCTAGCGGGGGTTCAAGGCTGTTCTTC
CASSDSRASGGSRLFF
>.|.|TRBV11-2|17|TRBJ2-3
TGTGCCAGCAGCTTAGATGTGCTCGGGGGAGGTGGAGATACGCAGTATTTT
CASSLDVLGGGGDTQYF
>TRBD1|.|TRBV30|12|TRBJ1-2
TGTGCCTGGAGTCAGGGGGCGGGTGGCTACACCTTC
CAWSQGAGGYTF
>.|.|TRBV9|16|TRBJ2-1
TGTGCCAGTTCCGACGGGGGGCGCTTTAACAACAATGAGCAGTTCTTC
CASSDGGRFNNNEQFF
>.|.|TRBV21-1|19|TRBJ1-1
TGTGCCAGCAGTCTCATTATTAAAGGACGAGTGTTGAGCTGGTCTCGAGCTTTCTTT
CASSLIIKGRVLSWSRAFF
>TRBD1|.|TRBV7-3|15|TRBJ2-1
TGTGCCAGCAGCTTACGGACAGGGTCCTACAATGAGCAGTTCTTC
CASSLRTGSYNEQFF
>.|.|TRBV6-5|14|TRBJ1-2
TGTGCCAGCAGGGAGGTCGGATCAGTCGGTGGCTACACCTTC
CASREVGSVGGYTF
>.|.|TRBV5-1|15|TRBJ1-2
TGCGCCAGCAGCTTTGAGTATGGGGCTAAAGATGGCTACACCTTC
CASSFEYGAKDGYTF
>TRBD2|.|TRBV5-1|13|TRBJ2-5
TGCGCCAGCAGCCCGGGACTACAAGAGACCCAGTACTTC
CASSPGLQETQYF
>TRBD1|.|TRBV7-2|15|TRBJ2-1
TGTGCCAGCAGCTTTACAGGGGGCCATGGCAATGAGCAGTTCTTC
CASSFTGGHGNEQFF
>TRBD2|.|TRBV9|18|TRBJ2-3
TGTGCCAGCAGCGTAGCAGTGATAACTAGCGCGGGCACAGATACGCAGTATTTT
CASSVAVITSAGTDTQYF
>TRBD1|.|TRBV27|14|TRBJ1-2
TGTGCCAGCAGGCCGACAGGGGGCGGCTATGGCTACACCTTC
CASRPTGGGYGYTF
>TRBD1|.|TRBV6-1|15|TRBJ1-2
TGTGCCAGCAGTCCGGGACAGGGCATTAACTATGGCTACACCTTC
CASSPGQGINYGYTF
>TRBD2|.|TRBV29-1|16|TRBJ2-3
TGCAGCGTTGAAGGACTAGCGAGTGCTAGCACAGATACGCAGTATTTT
CSVEGLASASTDTQYF
>.|.|TRBV14|15|TRBJ1-1
TGTGCCAGCAGCCATGCTATGGGGGGCCATGCTGAAGCTTTCTTT
CASSHAMGGHAEAFF
>.|once|TRBV5-1|15|TRBJ2-7
TGCGCCAGCAGCTTGACCGGGACTGGAGCCTACGAGCAGTACTTC
CASSLTGTGAYEQYF
>.|.|TRBV6-1|14|TRBJ1-4
TGTGCCAGCAGACACAGCGAGAATAAAGAAAAACTGTTTTTT
CASRHSENKEKLFF
>TRBD1|.|TRBV5-4|13|TRBJ2-7
TGTGCCAGCAGGGGGACAGATACATACGAGCAGTACTTC
CASRGTDTYEQYF
>TRBD2|.|TRBV7-2|16|TRBJ2-1
TGTGCCAGCAGCTCGAGGACTAGCGGGGCTAAGAATGAGCAGTTCTTC
CASSSRTSGAKNEQFF
>TRBD2|.|TRBV5-1|15|TRBJ2-1
TGCGCCAGCAGCCCCACTAGCGGGGTTTACAATGAGCAGTTCTTC
CASSPTSGVYNEQFF
>.|.|TRBV19|17|TRBJ1-2
TGTGCCAGTAGTATCTCCGGGACTTCTAGCGCTGGCTATGGCTACACCTTC
CASSISGTSSAGYGYTF
>.|.|TRBV19|16|TRBJ1-5
TGTGCCAGTAGTATAACGGGGGAAGGAAGCAATCAGCCCCAGCATTTT
CASSITGEGSNQPQHF
>TRBD1|.|TRBV6-5|15|TRBJ2-3
TGTGCCAGCAGTTTTCCGGGACAGCGCACAGATACGCAGTATTTT
CASSFPGQRTDTQYF
>TRBD1|.|TRBV19|13|TRBJ2-3
TGTGCCAGTAGGGGCAGGGGGACAGATACGCAGTATTTT
CASRGRGTDTQYF
>.|.|TRBV5-1|14|TRBJ2-7
TGCGCCAGCAGCTCTCCGGGACAAGGCTACGAGCAGTACTTC
CASSSPGQGYEQYF
>.|.|TRBV14|14|TRBJ1-2
TGTGCCAGCAGCCCCCGCATGGGGGGCTATGGCTACACCTTC
CASSPRMGGYGYTF
>.|.|TRBV30|16|TRBJ1-1
TGTGCCTGGTCTTTTTGGGGCAGGCAGATGGACACTGAAGCTTTCTTT
CAWSFWGRQMDTEAFF
>.|.|TRBV7-2|13|TRBJ1-2
TGTGCCAGCAGCTTAGGACGGCCCTATGGCTACACCTTC
CASSLGRPYGYTF
>.|.|TRBV6-5|15|TRBJ1-1
TGTGCCAGCAGTCCGGGGCCTCCTATGAACACTGAAGCTTTCTTT
CASSPGPPMNTEAFF
>TRBD1|.|TRBV28|15|TRBJ1-6
TGTGCCAGCAGTTTACAGACAGGGAAGGTTTCACCCCTCCACTTT
CASSLQTGKVSPLHF
>.|few|TRBV29-1|15|TRBJ1-4
TGCAGCGTTGAAGACCCCAGGGAGAGTAATGAAAAACTGTTTTTT
CSVEDPRESNEKLFF
>.|.|TRBV2|14|TRBJ2-3
TGTGCCAGCAGAAAATTTGCCAGGGCGGATACGCAGTATTTT
CASRKFARADTQYF
>.|.|TRBV28|17|TRBJ1-5
TGTGCCAGCATACCGGGCTGGAGGGACGAAAGCAATCAGCCCCAGCATTTT
CASIPGWRDESNQPQHF
>.|.|TRBV7-3|13|TRBJ1-1
TGTGCCAGCAGTCCGGCGGGGGTGACTGAAGCTTTCTTT
CASSPAGVTEAFF
>.|.|TRBV7-9|15|TRBJ2-2
TGTGCCAGCAGCTTCCTAGGTTCTGACACCGGGGAGCTGTTTTTT
CASSFLGSDTGELFF
>TRBD2|.|TRBV4-3|19|TRBJ2-1
TGCGCCAGCAGCCAAGAGACTAGCGGGGGGCCTTTATTTCCGAATGAGCAGTTCTTC
CASSQETSGGPLFPNEQFF
>TRBD1|.|TRBV6-5|15|TRBJ1-3
TGTGCCAGCAGCCCGGGACAGGTCTTCGTAAACACCATATATTTT
CASSPGQVFVNTIYF
>.|.|TRBV5-1|13|TRBJ2-7
TGCGCCAGCAGCTTGGCGCGGGACTACGAGCAGTACTTC
CASSLARDYEQYF
>.|.|TRBV5-1|13|TRBJ1-1
TGCGCCAGCAGCTTGGTCTCGAACACTGAAGCTTTCTTT
CASSLVSNTEAFF
>.|.|TRBV5-1|14|TRBJ2-5
TGCGCCAGCAGCTTGGCGGCAGGGCTAGAGACCCAGTACTTC
CASSLAAGLETQYF
>.|.|TRBV7-9|13|TRBJ1-1
TGTGCCAGCAGCTTAGCCGGGAACACTGAAGCTTTCTTT
CASSLAGNTEAFF
>.|.|TRBV6-1|17|TRBJ1-1
TGTGCCAGCAGTGCAGGTGGGAAGGGTGGGACGGTCACTGAAGCTTTCTTT
CASSAGGKGGTVTEAFF
>.|.|TRBV6-5|14|TRBJ1-2
TGTGCCAGCGCGGGAGGGACCTGGGGAGATGGCTACACCTTC
CASAGGTWGDGYTF
>.|.|TRBV7-8|14|TRBJ1-4
TGTGCCAGCAGCTTACTCGGGGCGGGTGAAAAACTGTTTTTT
CASSLLGAGEKLFF